Presented here are 23 T cell receptor beta chains from one specimen sequenced in a study of T cells in Graves' hyperthyroidism and ophthalmopathy. RNA transcripts gave rise to amplified TCR beta CDR3 regions. When the TCR CDR3 underwent first-round RT-PCR, the HTBI primer set was used. TCRdb ran MiXCR on the multiplex PCR reads and lists one entry per CDR3 protein. This table holds a few hundred thousand distinct CDR3 sequences, around 14% found once. The sample comprised blood. These receptors were obtained from a woman under 30 with Graves' hyperthyroidism.

The chain has TRBV19 and TRBJ1-1; D not certain. V lost 7 bases and J 3 bases, leaving 12 bases between the germline ends. CDR3 length equals 13 residues. Germline assignment: CDR1 LNHDA and CDR2 SQIVND (reference sequence). CDR3 amino acids: CASTPTPYTEAFF. Written as DNA, the CDR3 is TGTGCCAGTACCCCGACCCCCTACACTGAAGCTTTCTTT. The full variable domain, with the rest looked up from reference TRBV19 and TRBJ1-1, is DGGITQSPKYLFRKEGQNVTLSCEQNLNHDAMYWYRQDPGQGLRLIYYSQIVNDFQKGDIAEGYSVSREKKESFPLTVTSAQKNPTAFYLCASTPTPYTEAFFGQGTRLTVV.

This clonotype was seen repeatedly, ten times or more. The chain has TRBV11-1 and TRBJ2-1, with D hard to call. Germline lookup yields CDR1 SGHAT and CDR2 FQDESV (reference sequence). The germline V and J ends were trimmed by 0 bases and 4 bases, with 4 bases remaining between them. CDR3 length: 13 residues. The CDR3 region is CASSLAFYNEQFF. CDR3 coding DNA: TGTGCCAGCAGCTTAGCCTTTTACAATGAGCAGTTCTTC.

This clonotype came up a few times. V is TRBV29-1 and J is TRBJ1-2, with 7 bases identical to TRBD1. The germline CDR1 and CDR2 sequences are SQVTM and ANQGSEA. V dropped 5 bases and J dropped 8; count of bases not matched to a gene: 11. This CDR3 spans 13 amino acids. The CDR3 is CSVILTGSLGYTF. The CDR3 coding sequence is TGCAGCGTTATCTTGACAGGGAGCCTCGGCTACACCTTC. The full variable domain, its missing parts supplied by reference TRBV29-1 and TRBJ1-2, is SAVISQKPSRDICQRGTSLTIQCQVDSQVTMMFWYRQQPGQSLTLIATANQGSEATYESGFVIDKFPISRPNLTFSTLTVSNMSPEDSSIYLCSVILTGSLGYTFGSGTRLTVV.

This clonotype was observed many times. The V gene is TRBV7-6, the J gene TRBJ2-3; D possibly corresponds to TRBD1 (5 bases). The CDR3 length is 15 residues. CDR1 and CDR2 from the germline V gene are SGHVS and FNYEAQ. V lost 6 bases, J lost 2 bases, and 15 bases lay in between. The CDR3 DNA follows: TGTGCCAGCAGTCGCCAGGGTTTCAACACAGATACGCAGTATTTT. It yields the protein CASSRQGFNTDTQYF.

The table lists this clonotype with many counts. The rearrangement uses TRBV28 and TRBJ2-5; 12 bases are a match to TRBD2. CDR1 and CDR2 (germline): MDHEN, SYDVKM. The length of the CDR3 is 18 residues. J gave up 5 bases and V 7 bases, and 17 bases lay outside the gene matches. CDR3 in DNA: TGTGCCAGCACCCAAAGACGATCGACTAGCGGGAGCGGTGAGACCCAGTACTTC. Amino acids: CASTQRRSTSGSGETQYF.

This clonotype was detected ten times or more. The chain combines TRBV3-1 with TRBJ2-1; 7 bases map to TRBD2. V trimming: 1 base; J trimming: 10 bases; junction bases outside the gene matches: 13. Germline CDR1 reads LGHDT; CDR2 reads YNNKEL (reference sequence). The CDR3 runs to 16 residues. CDR3 protein: CASSQGQAGLPGEQFF. The CDR3 DNA is TGTGCCAGCAGCCAAGGCCAAGCGGGGCTCCCGGGCGAGCAGTTCTTC.

The sample holds many counts of this clonotype. The chain links TRBV7-2 to TRBJ2-1, with 7 nucleotides matching TRBD1. This CDR3 has 20 residues. Germline V gives CDR1 SGHTA, CDR2 FQGNSA. V trimming: 2 bases; J trimming: 0 bases; junction bases outside the gene matches: 16. The CDR3 here is CASSLKGTGDFRSSYNEQFF. The CDR3 DNA sequence: TGTGCCAGCAGCTTAAAGGGCACAGGGGATTTTCGAAGCTCCTACAATGAGCAGTTCTTC.

This chain joins TRBV24-1 and TRBJ2-1, with 7 bases identical to TRBD1. This CDR3 contains 16 residues. Germline V gives CDR1 KGHDR, CDR2 SFDVKD. The ends lost 2 bases at V and 8 bases at J; junction bases unmatched: 11. This CDR3 reads CATSDSRLDRVDEQFF. In nucleotides, the CDR3 is TGTGCCACCAGTGATTCCCGCCTTGACAGGGTCGATGAGCAGTTCTTC.

The V call is TRBV19, the J call TRBJ1-1; unclear D gene. Trimming left V 5 bases short and J 2 bases short, with 12 bases between. Germline-derived CDR1 and CDR2 are LNHDA and SQIVND (reference sequence). The CDR3 runs 14 residues. The CDR3 bases are TGTGCCAGTAGTTATAGGGTGGACAACACTGAAGCTTTCTTT. Residues: CASSYRVDNTEAFF.

Ten or more counts support this clonotype. V gene TRBV12-3 or TRBV12-4 combines with J gene TRBJ2-5, with 15 bases aligning to TRBD2. J gave up 4 bases and V 6 bases, and 9 bases lay outside the gene matches. This CDR3 spans 17 amino acids. The CDR3 DNA is TGTGCCAGCAGCAAGGGGGGACTAGCGGGGGGCGGAGAGACCCAGTACTTC. It encodes CASSKGGLAGGGETQYF.

The chain couples TRBV9 to TRBJ1-2, with D possibly TRBD1 on 6 matching bases. Germline-derived CDR1 and CDR2 are SGDLS and YYNGEE. The CDR3 is 15 residues long. Deletions cut 4 bases from V and 3 bases from J, with 16 bases between. CDR3 protein: CASSTLGQPYYGYTF. CDR3 sequence (DNA): TGTGCCAGCAGCACCTTAGGACAGCCGTACTATGGCTACACCTTC.

This clonotype was observed at least ten times. J is TRBJ2-3 and V is TRBV2; 7 bases are shared with TRBD2. After removal of 9 bases from V and 4 bases from J, the junction contained 10 bases not matched to a gene. The germline gives CDR1 SNHLY, CDR2 FYNNEI. CDR3 length: 14 residues. In DNA form, the CDR3 reads TGTGCCAGAAGCGGTTCGGGGGGTCCAGATACGCAGTATTTT. Its translation: CARSGSGGPDTQYF.

This clonotype was seen many times. The J gene is TRBJ1-2, the V gene TRBV7-9, with D possibly being TRBD1 (5 bases). CDR1 is SEHNR and CDR2 is FQNEAQ in the germline V gene (reference sequence). Trimming removed 5 bases from V and 4 bases from J, with 14 bases in between. The length of the CDR3 is 14 residues. The CDR3 protein is CASSRDSGSYGYTF. The CDR3 DNA reads as TGTGCCAGCAGCCGGGACTCCGGTTCCTATGGCTACACCTTC.

At least ten counts were recorded for this clonotype. The chain combines TRBV18 with TRBJ1-2; tentatively, D is TRBD1 (5 bases). Germline CDR1 reads KGHSH; CDR2 reads LQKENI. Trimming took 6 bases from V and 0 from J, leaving 11 bases between them. The CDR3 length is 14 residues. CDR3 in DNA: TGTGCCAGCTCGTCGGACAACCCTAACTATGGCTACACCTTC. Translating it yields CASSSDNPNYGYTF.

This clonotype occurred a few times. The chain recombines TRBV19 with TRBJ2-1; D is undetermined. The CDR3 extends over 12 amino acids. V was pared by 5 bases and J by 3 bases, with 5 bases between. Germline V CDR1 and CDR2: LNHDA, SQIVND (reference sequence). In DNA form, the CDR3 reads TGTGCCAGTAGTGTCCTCTACAATGAGCAGTTCTTC. Its translation: CASSVLYNEQFF.

This clonotype was counted many times. The chain links TRBV7-3 to TRBJ2-5; maybe TRBD1 (5 bases). The CDR3 has 11 residues. Germline V CDR1 and CDR2: SGHTA, FQGTGA. V was clipped by 6 bases and J by 6 bases, with 8 bases between them. CDR3 sequence: CASSPGKTQYF. The DNA of the CDR3 is TGTGCCAGCAGTCCAGGGAAGACCCAGTACTTC.

This clonotype was observed many times. DNA for the CDR3: TGTGCCAGCAGCTTACGTGAGGGATATGAAGGCTACACCTTC. This sequence encodes CASSLREGYEGYTF. The V gene is TRBV7-9, the J gene TRBJ1-2; D is unresolved. CDR3 length equals 14 residues. Trimming shortened V by 2 bases and J by 8 bases, and 15 bases separated the two germline ends. Germline V gene sequence: CDR1 SEHNR, CDR2 FQNEAQ (reference sequence).

Ten or more counts support this clonotype. This sequence joins TRBV20-1 and TRBJ2-7, with 16 nucleotides matching TRBD2. There are 14 residues in the CDR3. Looked up from germline, CDR1 is DFQATT and CDR2 is SNEGSKA (reference sequence). The DNA of the CDR3 is TGCAGCACGGGACTAGCGGGAGGGCCCTACGAGCAGTACTTC. Translated: CSTGLAGGPYEQYF.

The chain couples TRBV12-3 or TRBV12-4 to TRBJ1-2; 10 nucleotides align to TRBD1. J was trimmed by 5 bases and V by 6 bases; bases with no gene match: 9. The CDR3 loop spans 15 amino acids. CDR3 loop: CASSLDRGQIYGYTF. The CDR3 bases are TGTGCCAGCAGCCTCGACAGGGGGCAGATTTATGGCTACACCTTC.

This clonotype was counted ten times or more. The chain carries TRBV19 and TRBJ1-5; 9 bases agree with TRBD1. Losses at the gene ends were 6 bases for V and 7 bases for J; bases not matched to a gene: 7. CDR1 and CDR2 (germline): LNHDA, SQIVND (reference sequence). This CDR3 has 14 amino acids. CDR3 sequence: CASRTTGGGQPQHF. In DNA, the CDR3 is TGTGCCAGTAGGACGACAGGGGGGGGCCAGCCCCAGCATTTT.

This clonotype has at least ten counts. The rearrangement joins TRBV12-3 or TRBV12-4 to TRBJ1-5; D not certain. V lost 6 bases, J lost 2 bases, and 17 bases lay in between. The CDR3 covers 16 residues. In nucleotides, the CDR3 is TGTGCCAGCAGCGCATCTAGTCCGCGTGGCAATCAGCCCCAGCATTTT. The encoded protein is CASSASSPRGNQPQHF.

The V gene is TRBV5-6, the J gene TRBJ2-2; TRBD2 matches 12 bases. The trim removed 1 base at V and 3 bases at J, leaving 4 bases unmatched. CDR1 is SGHDT and CDR2 is YYEEEE in the germline V gene. CDR3 length: 17 residues. CDR3 region: CASSLYLAGGYTGELFF. CDR3 nucleotides: TGTGCCAGCAGCTTGTACCTAGCGGGAGGGTACACCGGGGAGCTGTTTTTT. The variable domain in full, completed from reference TRBV5-6 and TRBJ2-2, reads DAGVTQSPTHLIKTRGQQVTLRCSPKSGHDTVSWYQQALGQGPQFIFQYYEEEERQRGNFPDRFSGHQFPNYSSELNVNALLLGDSALYLCASSLYLAGGYTGELFFGEGSRLTVL.

The table lists this clonotype with many counts. The gene calls are TRBV6-1 and TRBJ2-1; TRBD2 aligns across 8 bases. The V gene end was trimmed by 4 bases and the J gene end by 4 bases; junction bases not matched to a gene: 6. CDR3 length: 15 residues. The germline CDR1 and CDR2 sequences are MNHNS and SASEGT. The CDR3: CASSGPGGAYNEQFF. As DNA, the CDR3 is TGTGCCAGCAGTGGTCCCGGGGGGGCGTACAATGAGCAGTTCTTC.